A single sample is the source of the 2 T cell receptor beta chains below, sequenced in a study of T cell responses to AZD1222 COVID-19 vaccine (dated by TCRdb to 2020 to 2022). In the paper's terms, the time point label means: about 28 days (+/-7) after the second vaccine dose. Library method: the immunoSEQ multiplex PCR assay. The source is immuneACCESS, and TCRdb retained only in-frame sequences with V and J called. Part of the clones is not carried over; for the studies checked, unresolved V genes explain less than half of this, and the remainder is unexplained. This sample is represented by around 160,000 clones; roughly 94% of them were singletons. The ten largest clones take up 1% to 1.5% of the sample. The sequencing here drew on peripheral blood, taken 28 days after the second AZD1222 dose. Receptors originate from an adult who received the AZD1222 COVID-19 vaccine.

This clone was observed a handful of times. The chain links TRBV10-2 to TRBJ1-2, with D maybe TRBD1 (5 bases). CDR1 and CDR2 (germline): WSHSY, SAAADI. The CDR3 consists of 15 residues. The germline V and J ends were trimmed by 4 bases and 5 bases, with 17 bases remaining between them. The CDR3: CASSGAGTEGYGYTF. CDR3 DNA sequence: TGCGCCAGCAGTGGGGCTGGGACGGAAGGGTATGGCTACACCTTC.

This chain uses TRBV27 with TRBJ1-4; D uncertain. CDR3 length equals 13 residues. The germline gives CDR1 MNHEY, CDR2 SMNVEV (reference sequence). V was cut by 2 bases and J by 5 bases, with 6 bases left in between. The CDR3 bases are TGTGCCAGCAGTTTAAGCGGGAATGAAAAACTGTTTTTT. Protein product: CASSLSGNEKLFF.